The source of this T cell receptor (beta chain) is a study of low-dose radiotherapy and immunotherapy resistance in tumors. This clonotype was seen ten or more times. Time point meaning: before trial treatment. The authors amplified TCRs for about 20 PCR cycles with a constant-region primer and a V-primer adapter. TCRdb re-derived calls from the reads in MiXCR, one entry per CDR3 protein. The sample shows roughly 46,000 distinct CDR3 sequences, about 12% of them seen only once. V was clipped by 0 bases and J by 8 bases, with 14 bases between them. Germline V gene lookup returns CDR1 LGHDT and CDR2 YNNKEL (reference sequence). The CDR3 runs to 15 residues.

The rearrangement uses TRBV3-1 and TRBJ2-1, with D perhaps matching TRBD1 (5 bases). Specimen: PBMCs, collected before treatment. The receptor's source is a female donor with ovarian cancer. The CDR3 DNA sequence: TGTGCCAGCAGCCAAGACAAGGGATGGGGCGATGAGCAGTTCTTC. Encoded protein: CASSQDKGWGDEQFF.